The 15 T cell receptor beta chains below come from one sample, sequenced in a study of blood T cell repertoires in COVID-19. Clones were sequenced by immunoSEQ multiplex PCR, and TCRdb holds only the in-frame ones, with some missing. The sample holds roughly 71,000 clones, approximately 91% seen once. The sequencing input was peripheral blood. These receptors all stem from a man in his fifties or sixties with acute or convalescent COVID-19.

This clone was counted only a few times. The chain links TRBV27 to TRBJ1-2, with a tentative D call TRBD1 (6 bases). This CDR3 is built from 15 residues. Germline CDR1 is MNHEY and CDR2 is SMNVEV (reference sequence). V was trimmed by 2 bases and J by 0 bases, leaving 10 bases between them. The CDR3 spells CASSLTWTANYGYTF. CDR3 nucleotides: TGTGCCAGCAGTTTAACTTGGACAGCTAACTATGGCTACACCTTC.

The V and J genes are TRBV19 and TRBJ2-3, with 14 bases matching TRBD2. The germline V gene encodes CDR1 LNHDA and CDR2 SQIVND (reference sequence). J gave up 6 bases and V 3 bases, and 8 bases lay outside the gene matches. This CDR3 contains 17 residues. The CDR3 protein is CASSMRTSGGPMDTQYF. CDR3 coding DNA: TGTGCCAGTAGTATGAGGACTAGCGGGGGGCCTATGGATACGCAGTATTTT.

The chain combines TRBV10-3 with TRBJ1-2; 8 positions agree with TRBD1. CDR3 length: 13 amino acids. CDR1 ENHRY and CDR2 SYGVKD come from the germline V gene. Losses at the gene ends were 2 bases for V and 8 bases for J; bases not matched to a gene: 4. CDR3 loop: CAISEQGAGGYTF. The CDR3 coding sequence is TGTGCCATCAGTGAGCAGGGGGCAGGCGGCTACACCTTC.

The chain combines TRBV27 with TRBJ1-1; D may be TRBD1 (5 bases). Germline assignment: CDR1 MNHEY and CDR2 SMNVEV (reference sequence). Trimming pared 7 bases from V and 4 bases from J, leaving 13 bases between. The CDR3 consists of 13 residues. The CDR3 here is CASTPGLGTEAFF. The CDR3 DNA sequence: TGTGCCAGCACCCCAGGGTTGGGCACTGAAGCTTTCTTT.

The chain links TRBV7-8 to TRBJ1-1; no definite D call. The CDR3 has 10 residues. V lost 4 bases to trimming and J lost 12 bases, with 9 bases between them. Germline CDR1 and CDR2: SGHVS and FQNEAQ. The CDR3 DNA follows: TGTGCCAGCAGCTCGGAGATAACTTTCTTT. Residues: CASSSEITFF.

V gene TRBV11-2 combines with J gene TRBJ2-5; D not certain. Germline assignment: CDR1 SGHAT and CDR2 FQNNGV. Trimming removed 1 base at V and 5 bases at J, with 8 bases between. The length of the CDR3 is 13 residues. The CDR3 here is CASSLAVQETQYF. CDR3 nucleotides: TGTGCCAGCAGCTTAGCAGTGCAGGAGACCCAGTACTTC.

Here the CDR3 reads CASSQVGTAYEQYF. CDR3 nucleotide sequence: TGCGCCAGCAGCCAAGTTGGGACAGCCTACGAGCAGTACTTC. This rearrangement joins TRBV4-1 to TRBJ2-7; 7 bases fit TRBD1. The CDR3 consists of 14 residues. With 1 base clipped from V and 2 bases from J, the junction kept 2 bases outside the gene matches. Per germline, CDR1 MGHRA and CDR2 YSYEKL.

The rearrangement links TRBV19 to TRBJ2-2; D is possibly TRBD2 (7 bases). The germline CDR1 and CDR2 sequences are LNHDA and SQIVND (reference sequence). The CDR3 covers 14 residues. V lost 7 bases and J 3 bases, leaving 12 bases between the germline ends. The CDR3 DNA follows: TGTGCCAGTAAAGAGGGGGGGTACACCGGGGAGCTGTTTTTT. Its protein product is CASKEGGYTGELFF.

This chain uses TRBV6-4 with TRBJ1-1; D may be TRBD1 (6 bases). CDR3 size: 14 residues. Trimming shortened V by 3 bases and J by 2 bases, and 10 bases separated the two germline ends. The germline CDR1 and CDR2 sequences are MRHNA and SNTAGT. CDR3 loop: CASSEQGTNTEAFF. The CDR3 DNA follows: TGTGCCAGCAGTGAGCAGGGGACCAACACTGAAGCTTTCTTT.

V is TRBV4-1 and J is TRBJ1-2; TRBD1 aligns across 10 bases. CDR1 MGHRA and CDR2 YSYEKL come from the germline V gene. V shed 2 bases and J 6 bases; nucleotides not matched to a gene: 6. CDR3 size: 15 residues. This chain's CDR3 is CASSQPGTGEDGYTF. For the CDR3, the DNA is TGCGCCAGCAGCCAACCCGGGACAGGGGAGGATGGCTACACCTTC.

This clone has just a few counts. The V call is TRBV10-3, the J call TRBJ2-7, with D possibly being TRBD1 (6 bases). This CDR3 is 15 amino acids long. V was cut by 7 bases and J by 0 bases, with 16 bases left in between. Germline V gene sequence: CDR1 ENHRY, CDR2 SYGVKD. The CDR3 sequence: CAITEGTRSSYEQYF. The CDR3 coding sequence is TGTGCCATCACCGAAGGGACAAGGAGCTCCTACGAGCAGTACTTC.

The table lists this clone with a count of one. The chain links TRBV9 to TRBJ1-2; 9 bases match TRBD1. The CDR3 runs 18 residues. Trimming cost V 3 bases and J 6 bases; bases outside gene matches: 18. Germline values: CDR1 SGDLS, CDR2 YYNGEE. CDR3 in amino acids: CASSAKTKDRGLGNGYTF. For the CDR3, the DNA is TGTGCCAGCAGCGCCAAGACGAAGGACAGGGGTCTAGGGAATGGCTACACCTTC.

The chain is built from TRBV25-1 and TRBJ2-5, with 10 bases fitting TRBD1. Looked up from germline, CDR1 is MGHDK and CDR2 is SYGVNS. This CDR3 comprises 15 residues. V shed 3 bases, J shed 2 bases, and the junction held 3 bases outside the gene matches. CDR3 amino acids: CASSETGGLQETQYF. The CDR3 DNA follows: TGTGCCAGCAGTGAGACAGGGGGCTTGCAAGAGACCCAGTACTTC.

This clone was seen a few times. CDR3 in amino acids: CASSLILPGERTEAFF. CDR3 bases: TGCGCCAGCAGCTTGATACTCCCAGGGGAGAGGACTGAAGCTTTCTTT. The J gene is TRBJ1-1, the V gene TRBV5-1, with a tentative D call TRBD1 (6 bases). V lost 1 base and J 5 bases, leaving 18 bases between the germline ends. Germline-derived CDR1 and CDR2 are SGHRS and YFSETQ. The CDR3 is 16 amino acids.

The rearrangement uses TRBV6-1 and TRBJ2-6; D is unclear. The CDR3 extends over 14 amino acids. Trimming removed 2 bases at V and 3 bases at J, with 5 bases between. CDR1 is MNHNS and CDR2 is SASEGT in the germline V gene. In nucleotides, the CDR3 is TGTGCCAGCAGTGAACAGAATGGGGCCAACGTCCTGACTTTC. This encodes CASSEQNGANVLTF.